Following are 18 T cell receptor beta chains from one sample sequenced in a study of blood T cell repertoires in COVID-19. Measured with immunoSEQ multiplex PCR; TCRdb has only the in-frame clones, and not every one. The data show 98,000 or so clones, 65% to 80% seen once. What was sequenced was peripheral blood. Receptors originate from a woman in her forties with acute or convalescent COVID-19.

This chain links TRBV7-3 with TRBJ2-2, with TRBD1 matching 8 bases. The junction had 2 bases not matched to a gene; V was cut back by 5 bases and J by 0 bases. CDR1 and CDR2 from the germline V gene are SGHTA and FQGTGA. This CDR3 contains 15 residues. The CDR3 region is CASSKDRANTGELFF. The DNA for the CDR3 is TGTGCCAGCAGCAAGGACAGGGCGAACACCGGGGAGCTGTTTTTT.

The J gene is TRBJ2-3, the V gene TRBV29-1; D call uncertain. CDR3 length: 12 residues. Germline CDR1 and CDR2: SQVTM and ANQGSEA. V was trimmed by 7 bases and J by 1 base, leaving 9 bases between them. CDR3 amino acids: CSGSTGTDTQYF. CDR3 DNA sequence: TGCAGCGGTTCGACTGGCACAGATACGCAGTATTTT.

The genes are TRBV3-1 (or the pseudogene TRBV3-2) and TRBJ2-7, with D possibly being TRBD1 (6 bases). The CDR3 loop spans 14 amino acids. Germline V gene lookup returns CDR1 LGHDT and CDR2 YNNKEL (reference sequence). V was clipped by 2 bases and J by 7 bases, with 15 bases between them. The CDR3 loop reads CASSQSLQGREQYF. The CDR3 DNA sequence: TGTGCCAGCAGCCAATCCCTACAGGGAAGGGAGCAGTACTTC.

The chain links TRBV27 to TRBJ1-2, with D maybe TRBD1 (5 bases). V was pared by 5 bases and J by 3 bases, with 13 bases between. This CDR3 contains 14 residues. Germline V gives CDR1 MNHEY, CDR2 SMNVEV (reference sequence). CDR3: CASSRNRDYYGYTF. As DNA, the CDR3 is TGTGCCAGCAGTAGAAACCGGGACTACTATGGCTACACCTTC.

This clone has a single count. This chain connects TRBV18 to TRBJ1-2, with 11 bases aligning to TRBD1. V shed 3 bases, J shed 7 bases, and the junction held 10 bases outside the gene matches. Germline V gene data show CDR1 as KGHSH and CDR2 as LQKENI. The CDR3 consists of 16 residues. CDR3 in amino acids: CASSPLLGQGERGYTF. The CDR3 region has the DNA TGTGCCAGCTCACCTTTGTTGGGACAGGGGGAACGTGGCTACACCTTC. Using reference TRBV18 and TRBJ1-2 for the parts outside the CDR3, the full variable domain is NAGVMQNPRHLVRRRGQEARLRCSPMKGHSHVYWYRQLPEEGLKFMVYLQKENIIDESGMPKERFSAEFPKEGPSILRIQQVVRGDSAAYFCASSPLLGQGERGYTFGSGTRLTVV.

The chain recombines TRBV28 with TRBJ2-3; 8 nucleotides align to TRBD2. Germline CDR1 MDHEN, CDR2 SYDVKM. J gave up 0 bases and V 1 base, and 9 bases lay outside the gene matches. The CDR3 has 18 residues. The CDR3 protein is CASSLYPGGGVSTDTQYF. CDR3 sequence (DNA): TGTGCCAGCAGTTTATATCCCGGGGGGGGTGTTAGCACAGATACGCAGTATTTT.

V gene TRBV2 combines with J gene TRBJ1-1; 7 bases fit TRBD1. Looked up from germline, CDR1 is SNHLY and CDR2 is FYNNEI. The CDR3 has 15 residues. V trimming: 9 bases; J trimming: 0 bases; junction bases outside the gene matches: 10. CDR3 in amino acids: CASSPGQLMNTEAFF. CDR3 nucleotide sequence: TGTGCCAGTAGTCCGGGACAGCTGATGAACACTGAAGCTTTCTTT.

This clone occurred a few times. The rearrangement joins TRBV2 to TRBJ2-7; unclear D gene. V was cut by 5 bases and J by 3 bases, with 11 bases left in between. Germline CDR1 SNHLY, CDR2 FYNNEI. There are 13 residues in the CDR3. The CDR3 reads CASSSDTNYEQYF. The CDR3, as DNA: TGTGCCAGCAGTTCCGACACCAACTACGAGCAGTACTTC.

This chain uses TRBV5-4 with TRBJ1-3; 7 bases line up with TRBD1. Per the germline V gene, CDR1 is SGHNT and CDR2 is YYREEE (reference sequence). The CDR3 is 15 amino acids. With 1 base clipped from V and 0 bases from J, the junction kept 1 base outside the gene matches. The CDR3 region has the DNA TGTGCCAGCAGCTTGTCAGGGGGCTCTGGAAACACCATATATTTT. It codes for CASSLSGGSGNTIYF.

The J gene is TRBJ2-1, the V gene TRBV2; weak D call: TRBD1 (5 bases). This CDR3 region has 15 residues. Germline V gene lookup returns CDR1 SNHLY and CDR2 FYNNEI. Trimming left V 2 bases short and J 8 bases short, with 16 bases between. CDR3 sequence reads: CASSERVSGWDEQFF. CDR3 in DNA: TGTGCCAGCAGTGAACGGGTATCAGGGTGGGATGAGCAGTTCTTC.

The V and J genes are TRBV5-4 and TRBJ2-1, with 9 bases identical to TRBD1. With 4 bases clipped from V and 7 bases from J, the junction kept 9 bases outside the gene matches. The CDR3 has 15 amino acids. CDR1 is SGHNT, CDR2 YYREEE, per germline (reference sequence). The CDR3: CASSTGTGWVNEQFF. CDR3 nucleotides: TGTGCCAGCAGCACCGGGACAGGGTGGGTTAATGAGCAGTTCTTC.

The table lists this clone with a few counts. This chain uses TRBV5-5 with TRBJ2-1, with a possible D match to TRBD1 (5 bases). The CDR3 runs 13 residues. V lost 0 bases to trimming and J lost 6 bases, with 7 bases between them. CDR1 and CDR2 from the germline V gene are SGHKS and YYEKEE (reference sequence). CDR3: CASSLAGSNEQFF. CDR3 DNA: TGTGCCAGCAGCTTGGCAGGGTCCAATGAGCAGTTCTTC.

This clone was seen once. The chain has TRBV6-1 and TRBJ1-2, with a possible D match to TRBD1 (6 bases). The CDR3 runs to 16 residues. V was clipped by 2 bases and J by 4 bases, with 17 bases between them. Germline CDR1 MNHNS, CDR2 SASEGT. CDR3 protein: CASSEPFLTGFYGYTF. The CDR3 DNA reads as TGTGCCAGCAGTGAACCTTTTCTTACAGGGTTCTATGGCTACACCTTC.

In this sample, this clone turned up a few times. The chain employs TRBV7-2 and TRBJ2-1, with 10 bases aligning to TRBD2. The germline gives CDR1 SGHTA, CDR2 FQGNSA. This CDR3 comprises 15 residues. J gave up 4 bases and V 5 bases, and 5 bases lay outside the gene matches. CDR3 protein: CASSLSSGGYNEQFF. DNA of the CDR3: TGTGCCAGCAGCCTAAGTAGCGGGGGGTACAATGAGCAGTTCTTC. The full variable domain, with the rest looked up from reference TRBV7-2 and TRBJ2-1, is GAGVSQSPSNKVTEKGKDVELRCDPISGHTALYWYRQSLGQGLEFLIYFQGNSAPDKSGLPSDRFSAERTGGSVSTLTIQRTQQEDSAVYLCASSLSSGGYNEQFFGPGTRLTVL.

At least ten counts were recorded for this clone. The chain couples TRBV6-2 or TRBV6-3 to TRBJ1-2; possible D gene TRBD1, 6 bases. The V gene's germline CDR1 is MNHEY and CDR2 SVGEGT. Trimming stripped 6 bases from V and 5 bases from J, with 16 bases between. The CDR3 is made up of 14 amino acids. CDR3: CASSQADSPYGYTF. The CDR3 nucleotides are TGTGCCAGCAGCCAGGCGGACAGCCCTTATGGCTACACCTTC.

This chain links TRBV10-1 with TRBJ2-5, with 11 bases aligning to TRBD1. The CDR3 sequence is 15 residues long. The ends lost 3 bases at V and 4 bases at J; junction bases unmatched: 4. Germline CDR1 WNHNN, CDR2 SYGVQD (reference sequence). The CDR3 is CASSERTGGGETQYF. The CDR3 DNA follows: TGCGCCAGCAGTGAACGGACAGGGGGCGGAGAGACCCAGTACTTC.

The rearrangement joins TRBV9 to TRBJ2-5, with no clear D. Per the germline V gene, CDR1 is SGDLS and CDR2 is YYNGEE. The CDR3 has 15 amino acids. With 0 bases removed from V and 4 bases from J, the gap between germline ends came to 13 bases. CDR3 protein: CASSVGVSGVETQYF. The CDR3 coding sequence is TGTGCCAGCAGCGTAGGCGTCTCTGGTGTAGAGACCCAGTACTTC.

V gene TRBV3-1 (or the pseudogene TRBV3-2) combines with J gene TRBJ2-2, with 10 bases lining up with TRBD1. J gave up 14 bases and V 1 base, and 7 bases lay outside the gene matches. Germline CDR1 LGHDT, CDR2 YNNKEL (reference sequence). CDR3 length: 14 residues. CDR3 sequence (DNA): TGTGCCAGCAGCCAAGCCGACAGGGGGCGAACACTGTTTTTT. Its translation: CASSQADRGRTLFF.